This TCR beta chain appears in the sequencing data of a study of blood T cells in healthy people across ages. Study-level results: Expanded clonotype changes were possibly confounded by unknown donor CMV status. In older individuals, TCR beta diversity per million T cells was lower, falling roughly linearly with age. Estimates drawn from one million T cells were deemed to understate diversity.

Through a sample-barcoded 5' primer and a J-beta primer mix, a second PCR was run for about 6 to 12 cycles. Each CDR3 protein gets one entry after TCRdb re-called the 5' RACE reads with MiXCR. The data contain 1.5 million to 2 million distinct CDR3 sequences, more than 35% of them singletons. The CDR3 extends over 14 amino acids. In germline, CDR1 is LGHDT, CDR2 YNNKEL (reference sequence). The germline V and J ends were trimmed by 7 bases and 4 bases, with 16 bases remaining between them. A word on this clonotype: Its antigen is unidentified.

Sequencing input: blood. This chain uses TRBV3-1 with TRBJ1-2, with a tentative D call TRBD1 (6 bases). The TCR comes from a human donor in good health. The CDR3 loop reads CASTNGGRTYGYTF. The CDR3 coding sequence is TGTGCCAGCACCAACGGGGGGCGAACCTATGGCTACACCTTC.